These T cell receptor beta chains were read from a single sample in a study of blood T cell repertoires in COVID-19. Sequenced by immunoSEQ multiplex PCR; TCRdb stores in-frame clones only, minus some. The table shows about 160,000 clones, with around 82% occurring only once. Sequenced material: PBMCs or T cells enriched from blood (not recorded which). These receptors all stem from a man aged 60 to 75 who had recovered from COVID-19. Both conserved end residues are part of each CDR3. A D gene is named only where the DNA matches it firmly. Rows may omit the clone size; those that give it use once, few, many or a size class.

clone_size	j_call	d_call	v_call	cdr3_aa	cdr3_nt
medium-sized	TRBJ1-4	TRBD1	TRBV5-4	CASSLAGTGDEKLFF	TGTGCCAGCAGCTTGGCTGGGACAGGGGATGAAAAACTGTTTTTT
.	TRBJ1-4	.	TRBV21-1	CASSPTERQGTNEKLFF	TGTGCCAGCAGCCCGACTGAGAGACAGGGGACTAATGAAAAACTGTTTTTT
many	TRBJ2-3	TRBD2	TRBV6-4	CASSASGGAPDTQYF	TGTGCCAGCAGTGCCAGCGGGGGGGCCCCAGATACGCAGTATTTT
.	TRBJ2-3	TRBD2	TRBV29-1	CSASGGAATQYF	TGCAGCGCTAGCGGGGGGGCTGCTACGCAGTATTTT
.	TRBJ1-4	.	TRBV2	CASGVAGAWEKLFF	TGTGCCAGCGGGGTCGCGGGGGCGTGGGAAAAACTGTTTTTT
once	TRBJ2-1	.	TRBV3-1/TRBV3-2	CASSQDSFQFF	TGTGCCAGCAGCCAAGATTCTTTCCAGTTCTTC
few	TRBJ1-5	TRBD1	TRBV28	CAIGQGSQPQHF	TGTGCCATTGGACAGGGAAGTCAGCCCCAGCATTTT
.	TRBJ2-7	.	TRBV28	CASSFRTIPYEQYF	TGTGCCAGCAGTTTTCGGACTATACCCTACGAGCAGTACTTC
.	TRBJ1-4	TRBD1	TRBV4-2	CASSQDSVGGGTGRSEKLFF	TGTGCCAGCAGCCAAGATAGCGTGGGTGGGGGGACAGGGCGATCTGAAAAACTGTTTTTT
.	TRBJ1-2	.	TRBV5-5	CASSLDRAGYTF	TGTGCCAGCAGCTTGGACAGGGCTGGCTACACCTTC
.	TRBJ1-4	.	TRBV15	CATSRTPATNEKLFF	TGTGCCACCAGCCGTACACCCGCAACTAATGAAAAACTGTTTTTT
.	TRBJ1-2	TRBD1	TRBV28	CASSRETTGLGGYTF	TGTGCCAGCAGTCGGGAAACGACAGGGCTAGGTGGCTACACCTTC
.	TRBJ1-1	TRBD1	TRBV19	CASSSQGNWVNTEAFF	TGTGCCAGTAGTTCACAGGGGAACTGGGTCAACACTGAAGCTTTCTTT
.	TRBJ1-4	TRBD1	TRBV9	CASSGDRVVEKLFF	TGTGCCAGCAGCGGCGACAGGGTGGTTGAAAAACTGTTTTTT
.	TRBJ2-2	.	TRBV7-3	CASSSVAIDTGELFF	TGTGCCAGCAGCTCGGTAGCAATAGACACCGGGGAGCTGTTTTTT
.	TRBJ2-2	.	TRBV6-4	CASSGGRIGGELFF	TGTGCCAGCAGTGGTGGCAGGATCGGCGGGGAGCTGTTTTTT
.	TRBJ1-3	.	TRBV9	CASTRGMSSGNTIYF	TGTGCCAGCACGCGGGGTATGAGCTCTGGAAACACCATATATTTT
.	TRBJ1-5	.	TRBV28	CASSPSGVANQPQHF	TGTGCCAGCAGTCCTAGCGGGGTTGCCAATCAGCCCCAGCATTTT
.	TRBJ1-3	TRBD1	TRBV5-4	CASSLSTGQLGNTIYF	TGTGCCAGCAGCTTATCCACGGGACAGCTCGGAAACACCATATATTTT
.	TRBJ2-1	TRBD1	TRBV30	CAWRRDRGVYNEQFF	TGTGCCTGGAGGCGAGACAGGGGCGTCTACAATGAGCAGTTCTTC
.	TRBJ2-6	.	TRBV7-9	CASSWAPDRTFSGANVLTF	TGTGCCAGCAGCTGGGCGCCTGACAGGACCTTCTCTGGGGCCAACGTCCTGACTTTC
.	TRBJ2-4	TRBD1	TRBV19	CASSQQGISKNIQYF	TGTGCCAGTAGTCAACAGGGGATATCCAAAAACATTCAGTACTTC
few	TRBJ1-2	.	TRBV27	CASSFLTGNGYTF	TGTGCCAGCAGTTTCCTTACAGGGAATGGCTACACCTTC
.	TRBJ2-7	.	TRBV5-8	CASSFTFYEQYF	TGTGCCAGCAGCTTTACTTTCTACGAGCAGTACTTC
.	TRBJ1-2	TRBD1	TRBV28	CATEMTGGLNGYGYTF	TGTGCCACGGAAATGACAGGGGGCTTGAATGGCTATGGCTACACCTTC
.	TRBJ2-3	TRBD2	TRBV19	CASSIRTSETDTQYF	TGTGCCAGTAGCATAAGGACTAGCGAAACAGATACGCAGTATTTT
.	TRBJ2-3	.	TRBV7-2	CASSLGGGPTDTQYF	TGTGCCAGCAGCTTAGGTGGCGGGCCCACAGATACGCAGTATTTT
.	TRBJ2-2	.	TRBV27	CASGGRPGELFF	TGTGCCAGCGGGGGCAGGCCCGGGGAGCTGTTTTTT
once	TRBJ1-1	.	TRBV28	CASSLRRDTEAFF	TGTGCCAGCAGTTTGAGACGGGACACTGAAGCTTTCTTT
.	TRBJ1-2	TRBD1	TRBV5-1	CASSLDPGTAYGYTF	TGCGCCAGCAGCTTGGACCCCGGGACAGCCTATGGCTACACCTTC
.	TRBJ2-7	TRBD2	TRBV7-2	CASSLVSTSETYEQYF	TGTGCCAGCAGCTTAGTAAGCACTAGCGAGACCTACGAGCAGTACTTC
.	TRBJ2-7	.	TRBV3-1/TRBV3-2	CASSQSRKQYF	TGTGCCAGCAGCCAATCTAGGAAGCAGTACTTC
.	TRBJ2-1	TRBD2	TRBV19	CASSIGRLSYNEQFF	TGTGCCAGTAGTATCGGGAGGCTCTCCTACAATGAGCAGTTCTTC
.	TRBJ2-7	TRBD2	TRBV29-1	CSVTGLAGEKQYF	TGCAGCGTCACGGGACTAGCGGGAGAGAAGCAGTACTTC
.	TRBJ1-5	.	TRBV28	CASRPTQGIGNQPQHF	TGTGCCAGCAGGCCTACACAGGGAATAGGCAATCAGCCCCAGCATTTT
.	TRBJ1-1	TRBD1	TRBV4-1	CASSQQGAGNTEAFF	TGCGCCAGCAGCCAACAGGGGGCCGGGAACACTGAAGCTTTCTTT
.	TRBJ2-3	.	TRBV11-3	CASSFSPGDTQYF	TGTGCCAGCAGCTTTTCCCCGGGGGATACGCAGTATTTT
few	TRBJ1-2	.	TRBV3-1/TRBV3-2	CASSPLTDGGGYTF	TGTGCCAGCAGCCCCTTGACGGATGGAGGAGGCTACACCTTC
.	TRBJ2-1	.	TRBV12-5	CASGLGGANEQFF	TGTGCTAGTGGTTTGGGTGGGGCCAATGAGCAGTTCTTC
.	TRBJ1-4	.	TRBV28	CASSSMTGREKLFF	TGTGCCAGCAGTTCGATGACAGGACGTGAAAAACTGTTTTTT